A single sample is the source of the 30 T cell receptor beta chains below, sequenced in a study of cytomegalovirus exposure and HLA in healthy donors. The PCR employed 60 Vbeta primers together with 13 Jbeta primers. Sequenced by immunoSEQ multiplex PCR; TCRdb stores in-frame clones only, minus some. Among roughly 100,000 clones, roughly 80% were seen once, and the ten largest hold 9.6%. What was sequenced was PBMCs. All receptors derive from a male donor in good health and CMV-seropositive.

The table lists this clone with a count of one. The V gene is TRBV5-5, the J gene TRBJ1-4; no reliable D call. Trimming pared 0 bases from V and 2 bases from J, leaving 11 bases between. The CDR3 has 16 residues. Germline CDR1 reads SGHKS; CDR2 reads YYEKEE (reference sequence). The CDR3 loop reads CASSLAEVNTNEKLFF. CDR3 in DNA: TGTGCCAGCAGCTTGGCGGAGGTGAATACTAATGAAAAACTGTTTTTT. Full variable domain (rest looked up from reference TRBV5-5 and TRBJ1-4): DAGVTQSPTHLIKTRGQQVTLRCSPISGHKSVSWYQQVLGQGPQFIFQYYEKEERGRGNFPDRFSARQFPNYSSELNVNALLLGDSALYLCASSLAEVNTNEKLFFGSGTQLSVL.

On this clone: This sample also contains other DNA sequences that code for the same CDR3. The gene calls are TRBV28 and TRBJ2-7, with D possibly being TRBD1 (5 bases). In germline, CDR1 is MDHEN, CDR2 SYDVKM. The CDR3 runs to 13 residues. The V end lost 3 bases, the J end lost 2 bases, and 8 bases lay between the germline ends. The CDR3: CASSLLQAYEQYF. The CDR3 region has the DNA TGTGCCAGCAGTTTGCTACAGGCCTACGAGCAGTACTTC.

A single count supports this clone. V usage is TRBV27 and J usage is TRBJ2-2; TRBD1 might be the D (6 bases). The CDR3 spans 15 residues. CDR1 and CDR2 from the germline V gene are MNHEY and SMNVEV (reference sequence). V was pared by 3 bases and J by 6 bases, with 14 bases between. CDR3 sequence (DNA): TGTGCCAGCAGTTTTGGGCAGGGGAAGGCCGGGGAGCTGTTTTTT. This translates into CASSFGQGKAGELFF.

This chain connects TRBV27 to TRBJ2-1, with TRBD2 matching over 11 bases. This CDR3 has 15 residues. Germline assignment: CDR1 MNHEY and CDR2 SMNVEV (reference sequence). V dropped 5 bases and J dropped 4; count of bases not matched to a gene: 4. CDR3 region: CASSPGTSGYNEQFF. CDR3 nucleotide sequence: TGTGCCAGCAGTCCTGGGACTAGCGGATACAATGAGCAGTTCTTC.

The sample holds a few counts of this clone. V gene TRBV28 combines with J gene TRBJ1-5, with D hard to call. V was shortened by 6 bases and J by 9 bases, with 15 bases between the two germline ends. CDR1 is MDHEN, CDR2 SYDVKM, per germline. The CDR3 has 13 residues. CDR3 in DNA: TGTGCCAGCAGGACTTCGGGTTTGGGGCCCCAGCATTTT. This encodes CASRTSGLGPQHF.

This chain connects TRBV19 to TRBJ1-5; D uncertain. The CDR3 spans 13 residues. V shed 6 bases and J shed 3 bases, with 9 bases lying between them. CDR1 and CDR2 (germline): LNHDA, SQIVND (reference sequence). CDR3 protein: CASSNRFNQPQHF. The CDR3, as DNA: TGTGCCAGTAGCAACAGATTCAATCAGCCCCAGCATTTT.

The chain uses TRBV12-5 and TRBJ2-1; the match to TRBD2 covers 13 bases. The CDR3 length is 16 residues. CDR1 is LGHNT, CDR2 FRNRAP, per germline. The V gene end was trimmed by 5 bases and the J gene end by 6 bases; junction bases not matched to a gene: 7. This chain's CDR3 is CASGKPGTSGTNEQFF. CDR3 sequence (DNA): TGTGCTAGTGGTAAGCCCGGGACTAGCGGGACCAATGAGCAGTTCTTC.

The chain is built from TRBV7-3 and TRBJ1-2; TRBD1 is a possible D gene (6 bases). Germline CDR1 SGHTA, CDR2 FQGTGA. Trimming pared 5 bases from V and 6 bases from J, leaving 16 bases between. The CDR3 loop spans 14 amino acids. The CDR3 protein is CASSLGRGADGYTF. CDR3 DNA: TGTGCCAGCAGCCTCGGCAGGGGCGCCGATGGCTACACCTTC.

The rearrangement uses TRBV7-3 and TRBJ2-1, with 8 bases identical to TRBD1. The V and J ends lost 0 bases and 10 bases, in that order; junction bases with no gene match: 8. Germline lookup yields CDR1 SGHTA and CDR2 FQGTGA. There are 15 residues in the CDR3. The CDR3 protein is CASSLTSGQGREQFF. CDR3 nucleotides: TGTGCCAGCAGCTTAACTTCAGGACAGGGTCGGGAGCAGTTCTTC.

This clone was detected only once. The chain recombines TRBV2 with TRBJ1-3; 8 bases fit TRBD1. With 6 bases clipped from V and 3 bases from J, the junction kept 4 bases outside the gene matches. CDR1 is SNHLY and CDR2 is FYNNEI in the germline V gene. The CDR3 length is 14 residues. Written as DNA, the CDR3 is TGTGCCAGCAGGGACAGGGAGTATGGAAACACCATATATTTT. Residues: CASRDREYGNTIYF. Drawing the rest from reference TRBV2 and TRBJ1-3, the complete variable domain is EPEVTQTPSHQVTQMGQEVILRCVPISNHLYFYWYRQILGQKVEFLVSFYNNEISEKSEIFDDQFSVERPDGSNFTLKIRSTKLEDSAMYFCASRDREYGNTIYFGEGSWLTVV.

The chain couples TRBV7-2 to TRBJ2-3; TRBD2 aligns across 12 bases. V lost 2 bases to trimming and J lost 4 bases; unmatched junction nucleotides: 4. Germline assignment: CDR1 SGHTA and CDR2 FQGNSA. The CDR3 sequence is 16 residues long. The CDR3, as DNA: TGTGCCAGCAGCTTAAGGCTAGCGGGAGGGGCAGATACGCAGTATTTT. Translation: CASSLRLAGGADTQYF.

The chain has TRBV29-1 and TRBJ2-2; D is unresolved. The CDR3 runs to 12 residues. Trimming pared 7 bases from V and 4 bases from J, leaving 10 bases between. Germline V gene sequence: CDR1 SQVTM, CDR2 ANQGSEA. As DNA, the CDR3 is TGCAGCGAGGCAGGCCCCACCGGGGAGCTGTTTTTT. Residues: CSEAGPTGELFF.

This chain connects TRBV10-1 to TRBJ2-7, with D possibly TRBD1 on 6 matching bases. The CDR3 totals 13 residues. The V gene's germline CDR1 is WNHNN and CDR2 SYGVQD (reference sequence). With 7 bases removed from V and 5 bases from J, the gap between germline ends came to 15 bases. The chain's CDR3 is CASNKGHRDEQYF. The CDR3 nucleotides are TGCGCCAGCAACAAGGGACACCGGGACGAGCAGTACTTC.

V gene TRBV5-1 combines with J gene TRBJ1-4, with D unresolved. Trimming removed 2 bases from V and 0 bases from J, with 8 bases in between. CDR1 is SGHRS and CDR2 is YFSETQ in the germline V gene. The CDR3 loop spans 15 amino acids. The CDR3 region has the DNA TGCGCCAGCAGCTTACAGTCAGCAACTAATGAAAAACTGTTTTTT. Protein product: CASSLQSATNEKLFF.

The V call is TRBV5-1, the J call TRBJ2-1; no clear D. Between the trimmed V and J ends, which lost 0 bases and 8 bases, there was a span of 6 bases. Germline assignment: CDR1 SGHRS and CDR2 YFSETQ. This CDR3 has 12 amino acids. The CDR3 here is CASSLEQHEQFF. The DNA of the CDR3 is TGCGCCAGCAGCTTGGAACAGCATGAGCAGTTCTTC.

The chain has TRBV7-2 and TRBJ2-5; 10 bases agree with TRBD1. The CDR3 totals 15 residues. V dropped 5 bases and J dropped 5; count of bases not matched to a gene: 8. Germline lookup yields CDR1 SGHTA and CDR2 FQGNSA. CDR3 coding DNA: TGTGCCAGCAGCGCATGGGACAGGGGAGGTGAGACCCAGTACTTC. Translating gives CASSAWDRGGETQYF.

In DNA, the CDR3 is TGTGCCAGCAGGGGACTAGCGGGAGTCAATGAGCAGTTCTTC. It encodes CASRGLAGVNEQFF. The rearrangement links TRBV7-8 to TRBJ2-1; TRBD2 agrees at 14 bases. The CDR3 runs 14 residues. Germline V gene lookup returns CDR1 SGHVS and CDR2 FQNEAQ. The V segment lost 6 bases and the J segment 6 bases; nucleotides outside the gene matches: 1.

This clone was detected only a few times. The CDR3 is CASSLALAGIGEQYF. In nucleotides, the CDR3 is TGCGCCAGCAGCTTGGCACTAGCGGGAATCGGCGAGCAGTACTTC. The rearrangement links TRBV5-1 to TRBJ2-7, with TRBD2 matching over 10 bases. Germline CDR1 reads SGHRS; CDR2 reads YFSETQ. J was trimmed by 6 bases and V by 0 bases; bases with no gene match: 6. There are 15 residues in the CDR3. Combining the CDR3 with reference TRBV5-1 and TRBJ2-7 gives the whole variable domain KAGVTQTPRYLIKTRGQQVTLSCSPISGHRSVSWYQQTPGQGLQFLFEYFSETQRNKGNFPGRFSGRQFSNSRSEMNVSTLELGDSALYLCASSLALAGIGEQYFGPGTRLTVT.

This chain joins TRBV15 and TRBJ2-1, with 7 bases aligning to TRBD2. Germline-derived CDR1 and CDR2 are LNHNV and YYDKDF (reference sequence). This CDR3 spans 14 amino acids. With 3 bases clipped from V and 3 bases from J, the junction kept 2 bases outside the gene matches. This CDR3 is CATSRGGLYNEQFF. CDR3 DNA sequence: TGTGCCACCAGCAGGGGAGGGCTCTACAATGAGCAGTTCTTC.

V and J are TRBV5-1 and TRBJ2-3, with 13 nucleotides matching TRBD2. This CDR3 is built from 16 residues. The germline V gene encodes CDR1 SGHRS and CDR2 YFSETQ. The V gene end was trimmed by 4 bases and the J gene end by 2 bases; junction bases not matched to a gene: 4. The CDR3 sequence: CASSPGTSGDTDTQYF. In DNA form, the CDR3 reads TGCGCCAGCAGCCCCGGGACTAGCGGGGACACAGATACGCAGTATTTT.

The chain combines TRBV20-1 with TRBJ2-1; the match to TRBD2 covers 7 bases. Germline CDR1 and CDR2: DFQATT and SNEGSKA (reference sequence). The CDR3 contains 11 residues. V trimming: 6 bases; J trimming: 9 bases; junction bases outside the gene matches: 5. CDR3 DNA sequence: TGCAGTGCGGGGAGGGCCAGTGAGCAGTTCTTC. Its translation: CSAGRASEQFF.

The chain couples TRBV2 to TRBJ1-2; D perhaps matches TRBD1 (5 bases). From germline, CDR1 is SNHLY and CDR2 FYNNEI. Deletions cut 4 bases from V and 5 bases from J, with 11 bases between. The CDR3 spans 13 residues. The CDR3 bases are TGTGCCAGCAGTGGACAGAGCATTTATGGCTACACCTTC. Translating it yields CASSGQSIYGYTF.

Concerning this clone: Because the CDR3's place on the DNA is in doubt, the DNA is left out and the CDR3 is given as listed by TCRdb. At the DNA level, this CDR3 is encoded by other sequences in the same sample as well. The rearrangement uses TRBV9 and TRBJ2-2; the D call of TRBD1 is as the table states it, not checked on the DNA. The germline gives CDR1 SGDLS, CDR2 YYNGEE. Counting both end residues, the CDR3 totals 15 amino acids. The CDR3 is CASSVGQGAAGELFF.

The chain has TRBV6-4 and TRBJ2-5; 7 bases align to TRBD1. With V trimmed by 7 bases and J by 2 bases, 10 bases remained unmatched. CDR3 length: 15 amino acids. CDR1 and CDR2 from the germline V gene are MRHNA and SNTAGT. The DNA for the CDR3 is TGTGCCAGCATCCACAGACAGGGCCCTCAAGAGACCCAGTACTTC. Amino acids: CASIHRQGPQETQYF.

The chain uses TRBV29-1 and TRBJ1-5; no clear D gene. V was trimmed by 4 bases and J by 0 bases, leaving 7 bases between them. CDR3 length: 13 amino acids. Germline V lookup: CDR1 SQVTM, CDR2 ANQGSEA. CDR3 in DNA: TGCAGCGTTGGTTCGGGTAGCAATCAGCCCCAGCATTTT. Encoded protein: CSVGSGSNQPQHF. Together with reference TRBV29-1 and TRBJ1-5, the CDR3 gives the full variable domain: SAVISQKPSRDICQRGTSLTIQCQVDSQVTMMFWYRQQPGQSLTLIATANQGSEATYESGFVIDKFPISRPNLTFSTLTVSNMSPEDSSIYLCSVGSGSNQPQHFGDGTRLSIL.

V gene TRBV29-1 combines with J gene TRBJ1-2; no reliable D call. The V end was cut by 1 base, the J end by 8 bases, with 14 bases between. CDR1 is SQVTM and CDR2 is ANQGSEA in the germline V gene. The CDR3 is 13 amino acids. In DNA form, the CDR3 reads TGCAGCGTTGAAGGACAACTTGCGGGAGGCTACACCTTC. Its protein product is CSVEGQLAGGYTF. The full variable domain, with the rest looked up from reference TRBV29-1 and TRBJ1-2, is SAVISQKPSRDICQRGTSLTIQCQVDSQVTMMFWYRQQPGQSLTLIATANQGSEATYESGFVIDKFPISRPNLTFSTLTVSNMSPEDSSIYLCSVEGQLAGGYTFGSGTRLTVV.

The rearrangement joins TRBV28 to TRBJ2-7; D ambiguous. Per germline, CDR1 MDHEN and CDR2 SYDVKM. This CDR3 is built from 14 residues. V was clipped by 3 bases and J by 2 bases, with 11 bases between them. The CDR3 region has the DNA TGTGCCAGCAGTTTTCCAGGTTCAACCTACGAGCAGTACTTC. This sequence encodes CASSFPGSTYEQYF.

The chain has TRBV19 and TRBJ2-2, with 9 positions matching TRBD2. CDR1 and CDR2 from the germline V gene are LNHDA and SQIVND (reference sequence). The length of the CDR3 is 15 residues. V lost 7 bases and J lost 5; bases outside the gene matches: 8. The CDR3 here is CASNRLAGSTGELFF. DNA for the CDR3: TGTGCCAGTAACAGGCTAGCGGGGTCGACCGGGGAGCTGTTTTTT.

J is TRBJ1-4 and V is TRBV7-2, with D perhaps TRBD1 (5 bases). The germline V gene encodes CDR1 SGHTA and CDR2 FQGNSA. V shed 1 base and J shed 11 bases, with 17 bases lying between them. This CDR3 is 15 amino acids long. This chain's CDR3 is CASSLEGGGAAKLFF. Here the CDR3 DNA reads TGTGCCAGCAGCTTAGAGGGAGGTGGGGCGGCCAAACTGTTTTTT.

The chain has TRBV2 and TRBJ1-4; D is perhaps TRBD1 (5 bases). Deletions cut 4 bases from V and 4 bases from J, with 13 bases between. CDR1 is SNHLY and CDR2 is FYNNEI in the germline V gene. The CDR3 is made up of 15 amino acids. This CDR3 reads CASSVFRAVNEKLFF. As DNA, the CDR3 is TGTGCCAGCAGTGTTTTCAGGGCTGTTAATGAAAAACTGTTTTTT.